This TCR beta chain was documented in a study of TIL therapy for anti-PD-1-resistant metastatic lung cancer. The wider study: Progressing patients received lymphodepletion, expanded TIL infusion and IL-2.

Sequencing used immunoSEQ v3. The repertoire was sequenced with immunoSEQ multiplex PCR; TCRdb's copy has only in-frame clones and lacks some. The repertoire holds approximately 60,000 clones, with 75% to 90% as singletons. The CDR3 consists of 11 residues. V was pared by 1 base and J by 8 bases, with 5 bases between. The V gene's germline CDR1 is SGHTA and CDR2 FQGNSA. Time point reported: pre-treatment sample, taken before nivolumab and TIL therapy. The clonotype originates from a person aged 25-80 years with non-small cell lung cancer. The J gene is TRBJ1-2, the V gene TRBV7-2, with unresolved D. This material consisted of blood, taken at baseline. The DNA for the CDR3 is TGTGCCAGCAGCTTAGGCTGGGGCTACACCTTC. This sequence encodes CASSLGWGYTF.